One and the same sample provided the 15 T cell receptor beta chains below, sequenced in a study of response to subunit inactivated influenza vaccine. TCRdb passed the RT-PCR reads through MiXCR, listing each CDR3 protein once. Here the sample spans about 180,000 distinct CDR3 sequences, about 9% being singletons. The specimen comprised non-naive T cells sorted from PBMCs, sampled on the day of vaccination. Receptors were obtained from a man aged 50 to 60 who received an inactivated influenza vaccine.

This clonotype appeared many times. The gene calls are TRBV7-2 and TRBJ2-5; D perhaps matches TRBD1 (6 bases). The CDR3 sequence is 15 residues long. V lost 0 bases, J lost 4 bases, and 12 bases lay in between. Germline assignment: CDR1 SGHTA and CDR2 FQGNSA. CDR3 bases: TGTGCCAGCAGCTTAGCTACCAGGGGTTCAGAGACCCAGTACTTC. Translating it yields CASSLATRGSETQYF.

In its sample, this clonotype was seen a few times. This rearrangement joins TRBV30 to TRBJ2-3, with D hard to call. Per germline, CDR1 GTSNPN and CDR2 SVGIG (reference sequence). The CDR3 length is 12 residues. Trimming took off 0 bases at V and 12 bases at J, with 13 bases between the two ends. The chain's CDR3 is CAWSVGHRVQYF. The CDR3 DNA is TGTGCCTGGAGTGTAGGTCACCGGGTTCAGTATTTT.

This chain connects TRBV25-1 to TRBJ1-6; TRBD1 matches at 8 bases. Per the germline V gene, CDR1 is MGHDK and CDR2 is SYGVNS. The V and J ends lost 4 bases and 4 bases, in that order; junction bases with no gene match: 6. The CDR3 consists of 16 residues. The CDR3 here is CASSGMDRAYNSPLHF. In nucleotides, the CDR3 is TGTGCCAGCAGTGGAATGGACAGGGCTTATAATTCACCCCTCCACTTT.

This clonotype was observed at least ten times. The chain links TRBV7-2 to TRBJ1-2, with a possible D match to TRBD1 (5 bases). V dropped 2 bases and J dropped 0 bases, with 16 bases sitting between them. This CDR3 has 17 residues. The germline V gene has CDR1 SGHTA and CDR2 FQGNSA. The CDR3, as DNA: TGTGCCAGCAGCTTACAGGCAGGGTTGTCAGCTAACTATGGCTACACCTTC. It yields the protein CASSLQAGLSANYGYTF.

This clonotype came up many times. J is TRBJ2-4 and V is TRBV20-1, with 7 positions matching TRBD1. The length of the CDR3 is 15 residues. CDR1 DFQATT and CDR2 SNEGSKA come from the germline V gene (reference sequence). Trimming at V came to 6 bases and at J to 3 bases, leaving 11 bases not matched to a gene. This CDR3 reads CSASDRAGYKNIQYF. The CDR3 DNA sequence: TGCAGTGCATCAGACAGGGCAGGTTACAAAAACATTCAGTACTTC.

This clonotype was recorded many times. This sequence joins TRBV19 and TRBJ2-3, with TRBD2 identical over 12 bases. The CDR3 consists of 15 residues. Trimming cost V 4 bases and J 3 bases; bases outside gene matches: 2. CDR1 and CDR2 from the germline V gene are LNHDA and SQIVND (reference sequence). CDR3 sequence (DNA): TGTGCCAGTAGTAGACTAGCGGGAGTGACAGATACGCAGTATTTT. Protein product: CASSRLAGVTDTQYF.

In its sample, this clonotype was seen many times. The CDR3 region is CASSLGTGPLEQYF. The CDR3 bases are TGCGCCAGCAGCCTCGGGACAGGCCCCCTGGAGCAGTACTTC. The rearrangement joins TRBV4-3 to TRBJ2-7; 8 nucleotides match TRBD1. The CDR3 has 14 amino acids. Trimming cost V 4 bases and J 7 bases; bases outside gene matches: 9. Looked up from germline, CDR1 is LGHNA and CDR2 is YSLEER.

Ten or more counts support this clonotype. Compared with germline, one end of the junction differs, possibly owing to a read error. This chain connects TRBV27 to TRBJ2-7, with TRBD2 matching 8 bases. This CDR3 is 15 amino acids long. CDR1 is MNHEY, CDR2 SMNVEV, per germline (reference sequence). This chain's CDR3 is CASSLYPGGSYEQYF. The CDR3 DNA reads TGTGCCAGCAGCTTATACCCGGGAGGGTCCTACGAGCAGTACTTC.

The table lists this clonotype with many counts. V usage is TRBV28 and J usage is TRBJ2-5, with D possibly matching TRBD1 (5 bases). Germline CDR1 reads MDHEN; CDR2 reads SYDVKM. CDR3 length equals 14 residues. The ends were cut back, 2 bases at V and 5 bases at J, with 12 bases in the middle. DNA for the CDR3: TGTGCCAGCAGTTTAAGGTCAGGGTGGGAGACCCAGTACTTC. Its protein product is CASSLRSGWETQYF.

This sequence joins TRBV20-1 and TRBJ1-4; possible D gene TRBD1, 6 bases. The CDR3 length is 17 residues. Germline values: CDR1 DFQATT, CDR2 SNEGSKA (reference sequence). V gave up 0 bases and J gave up 7 bases, with 21 bases separating them. Here the CDR3 DNA reads TGCAGTGCTAGAGATCTCAGGTCAGGGGTTCGGAGTGAAAAACTGTTTTTT. Its translation is CSARDLRSGVRSEKLFF.

The V and J genes are TRBV7-9 and TRBJ2-7; D uncertain. Trimming stripped 5 bases from V and 6 bases from J, with 20 bases between. The CDR3 is 15 amino acids. Germline CDR1 and CDR2: SEHNR and FQNEAQ (reference sequence). CDR3 DNA: TGTGCCAGCAGCCCACTCCAGAACAGACGCGCCGAGCAGTACTTC. Its translation is CASSPLQNRRAEQYF.

This clonotype was seen more than once but under ten times. The chain combines TRBV7-8 with TRBJ2-5, with 7 bases aligning to TRBD1. The CDR3 contains 16 residues. With V trimmed by 5 bases and J by 2 bases, 11 bases remained unmatched. Germline CDR1 and CDR2: SGHVS and FQNEAQ. The CDR3: CASSGSRTGRQETQYF. In nucleotides, the CDR3 is TGTGCCAGCAGCGGGAGTCGGACAGGCCGACAAGAGACCCAGTACTTC.

This clonotype was observed a few times. The chain has TRBV6-1 and TRBJ2-1; 7 bases are a match to TRBD1. The CDR3 is made up of 15 amino acids. The V and J ends lost 7 bases and 7 bases, in that order; junction bases with no gene match: 13. The germline V gene encodes CDR1 MNHNS and CDR2 SASEGT. The CDR3 region has the DNA TGTGCCAGCACCCCAGGACAGGCCCAGGGGAATGAGCAGTTCTTC. The encoded protein is CASTPGQAQGNEQFF.

This clonotype was counted at least ten times. V usage is TRBV10-3 and J usage is TRBJ2-2; D tentatively fits TRBD1 or TRBD2 (6 bases each). Germline loops: CDR1 ENHRY, CDR2 SYGVKD. V was pared by 3 bases and J by 3 bases, with 8 bases between. The CDR3 extends over 14 amino acids. The CDR3 nucleotides read TGTGCCATCAGTGACGGGGGCTACACCGGGGAGCTGTTTTTT. This codes for CAISDGGYTGELFF.

The chain joins TRBV4-2 to TRBJ2-7, with D hard to call. The ends were cut back, 1 base at V and 3 bases at J, with 10 bases in the middle. Germline assignment: CDR1 LGHNA and CDR2 YNFKEQ. This CDR3 is 14 amino acids long. CDR3 in amino acids: CASSQAGRSYEQYF. The CDR3 DNA reads as TGTGCCAGCAGCCAAGCGGGCAGGAGCTACGAGCAGTACTTC.